This T cell receptor (beta chain) was sequenced in a study of blood T cell repertoires in COVID-19. For the study at large: Acute and convalescent COVID-19 specimens originated in the United States, Italy and Spain. The analysed material was cDNA or gDNA that came from T cells, B-cell-depleted T cells, or PBMCs.

Original processing notes: Researchers report that nucleated cell counts were estimated from reference gene primer amplification. Data came from immunoSEQ multiplex PCR; TCRdb stores just in-frame clones and leaves some out. That table is the source of V, J and clone size, and D and trimming were worked out from the DNA. The profile shows around 200,000 clones, roughly 80% of them singletons. Trimming removed 3 bases from V and 5 bases from J; junction bases left unmatched: 3. The CDR3 extends over 14 amino acids. Germline loops: CDR1 MGHRA, CDR2 YSYEKL. Input material: peripheral blood. The sequence was obtained from a middle-aged man who had recovered from COVID-19. The V call is TRBV4-1, the J call TRBJ2-5; 10 bases line up with TRBD2. In DNA form, the CDR3 reads TGCGCCAGCAGCCATGGGACTAGCGTTGAGACCCAGTACTTC. The encoded protein is CASSHGTSVETQYF.